One sample yielded the 21 T cell receptor beta chains listed below, sequenced in a study of blood T cell repertoires in COVID-19. The repertoire was sequenced with immunoSEQ multiplex PCR; TCRdb's copy has only in-frame clones and lacks some. The sample shows approximately 470,000 clones, roughly 85% of them seen only once. The specimen was peripheral blood. The receptor set was obtained from a human donor in a cohort sampled during active COVID-19.

This chain joins TRBV28 and TRBJ2-5; tentatively, D is TRBD2 (5 bases). This CDR3 contains 13 residues. Germline V CDR1 and CDR2: MDHEN, SYDVKM. V was shortened by 5 bases and J by 2 bases, with 9 bases between the two germline ends. Written as DNA, the CDR3 is TGTGCCAGCAGTAAGCCGGGACAAGAGACCCAGTACTTC. As protein: CASSKPGQETQYF.

The chain uses TRBV5-1 and TRBJ2-6; perhaps TRBD1 as D (6 bases). The CDR3 is made up of 17 amino acids. The germline gives CDR1 SGHRS, CDR2 YFSETQ. V dropped 4 bases and J dropped 0 bases, with 14 bases sitting between them. CDR3 in DNA: TGCGCCAGCAGCGCCAGGGGTAGTCACTCTGGGGCCAACGTCCTGACTTTC. This codes for CASSARGSHSGANVLTF.

This clone was recorded once. The chain uses TRBV3-1 (or the pseudogene TRBV3-2) and TRBJ1-1; 7 bases match TRBD1. Germline assignment: CDR1 LGHDT and CDR2 YNNKEL (reference sequence). Trimming took 3 bases from V and 5 from J; bases not matched to a gene: 6. The CDR3 contains 14 residues. CDR3 in DNA: TGTGCCAGCAGCCATCAGGACAGGAATACTGAAGCTTTCTTT. It translates to CASSHQDRNTEAFF.

The chain carries TRBV5-6 and TRBJ1-4; weak D call: TRBD1 (6 bases). Germline V gene sequence: CDR1 SGHDT, CDR2 YYEEEE. The ends were cut back, 7 bases at V and 10 bases at J, with 14 bases in the middle. The CDR3 is 12 residues long. The CDR3 spells CASGTTGGKLFF. CDR3 coding DNA: TGTGCCAGCGGTACGACAGGTGGAAAACTGTTTTTT.

The chain employs TRBV7-3 and TRBJ2-1; D is possibly TRBD2 (6 bases). The ends were cut back, 1 base at V and 0 bases at J, with 19 bases in the middle. Germline CDR1 SGHTA, CDR2 FQGTGA. The CDR3 has 19 residues. CDR3 residues: CASSLIGGVWQSSYNEQFF. The CDR3 nucleotides are TGTGCCAGCAGCTTAATAGGCGGGGTCTGGCAGAGCTCCTACAATGAGCAGTTCTTC.

This clone came up a few times. The rearrangement links TRBV4-3 to TRBJ2-5, with D possibly TRBD1 on 6 matching bases. Trimming cost V 0 bases and J 7 bases, with 9 bases left between them. The CDR3 consists of 13 residues. Germline-derived CDR1 and CDR2 are LGHNA and YSLEER. The CDR3, as DNA: TGCGCCAGCAGCCAAGACCGAGGGGGGACCCAGTACTTC. Translated, it gives CASSQDRGGTQYF.

The rearrangement uses TRBV11-2 and TRBJ2-6; TRBD2 might be the D (6 bases). CDR1 and CDR2 (germline): SGHAT, FQNNGV. The ends were cut back, 6 bases at V and 0 bases at J, with 21 bases in the middle. The CDR3 extends over 19 amino acids. The chain's CDR3 is CASRPVAGRGSSGANVLTF. The CDR3 DNA follows: TGTGCCAGCAGGCCTGTGGCGGGACGGGGAAGCTCTGGGGCCAACGTCCTGACTTTC.

V is TRBV6-4 and J is TRBJ2-2, with a possible D match to TRBD1 (5 bases). The CDR3 is 13 residues long. Trimming removed 9 bases from V and 2 bases from J, with 10 bases in between. Germline-derived CDR1 and CDR2 are MRHNA and SNTAGT. As DNA, the CDR3 is TGTGCCAGACCTCAGGGTAACACCGGGGAGCTGTTTTTT. This gives the protein CARPQGNTGELFF.

The genes are TRBV3-1 (or the pseudogene TRBV3-2) and TRBJ2-7, with 8 nucleotides matching TRBD2. The CDR3 length is 15 residues. With 2 bases clipped from V and 6 bases from J, the junction kept 9 bases outside the gene matches. Per germline, CDR1 LGHDT and CDR2 YNNKEL (reference sequence). CDR3 sequence reads: CASSQTIAGIGEQYF. The CDR3 DNA is TGTGCCAGCAGCCAAACGATAGCGGGAATAGGCGAGCAGTACTTC.

The chain joins TRBV12-3 or TRBV12-4 to TRBJ2-5; 7 bases align to TRBD1. The J segment lost 5 bases and the V segment lost 7 bases, leaving 4 bases of the junction unmatched. The CDR3 has 12 residues. The CDR3 protein is CASTLDRETQYF. CDR3 DNA: TGTGCCAGCACCCTGGACAGGGAGACCCAGTACTTC.

This clone showed up just a few times. The chain has TRBV30 and TRBJ2-2, with a weak D call TRBD2 (6 bases). V was cut by 4 bases and J by 4 bases, with 13 bases left in between. The CDR3 is 14 amino acids. Germline CDR1 reads GTSNPN; CDR2 reads SVGIG (reference sequence). The CDR3 DNA sequence: TGTGCCTGGACCTCGGTGCGGGGCACCGGGGAGCTGTTTTTT. As protein: CAWTSVRGTGELFF.

The V gene is TRBV4-1, the J gene TRBJ1-2; 7 nucleotides agree with TRBD1. The V and J ends lost 5 bases and 3 bases, in that order; junction bases with no gene match: 3. CDR1 and CDR2 from the germline V gene are MGHRA and YSYEKL. The CDR3 consists of 13 residues. The CDR3 reads CASSEQGDYGYTF. The CDR3 DNA follows: TGCGCCAGCAGCGAGCAGGGGGACTATGGCTACACCTTC.

This clone has just a few counts. The chain links TRBV5-1 to TRBJ2-1; TRBD2 matches 9 bases. CDR1 SGHRS and CDR2 YFSETQ come from the germline V gene. The V gene end was trimmed by 4 bases and the J gene end by 3 bases; junction bases not matched to a gene: 17. This CDR3 region has 19 residues. CDR3: CASSRRVAGVSEDYNEQFF. The CDR3 region has the DNA TGCGCCAGCAGCCGGCGGGTAGCGGGAGTGTCTGAGGACTACAATGAGCAGTTCTTC.

The chain uses TRBV19 and TRBJ2-3; a possible D gene is TRBD2 (6 bases). CDR1 is LNHDA and CDR2 is SQIVND in the germline V gene (reference sequence). Trimming took off 5 bases at V and 3 bases at J, with 15 bases between the two ends. This CDR3 has 15 residues. CDR3 region: CASSYGGGLTDTQYF. The CDR3 DNA reads TGTGCCAGTAGTTATGGGGGAGGTCTGACAGATACGCAGTATTTT. The full variable domain, in which reference TRBV19 and TRBJ2-3 provide the parts outside the CDR3, is DGGITQSPKYLFRKEGQNVTLSCEQNLNHDAMYWYRQDPGQGLRLIYYSQIVNDFQKGDIAEGYSVSREKKESFPLTVTSAQKNPTAFYLCASSYGGGLTDTQYFGPGTRLTVL.

This clone has only a few counts. The rearrangement links TRBV15 to TRBJ2-7, with 8 bases identical to TRBD2. J was trimmed by 2 bases and V by 1 base; bases with no gene match: 4. The germline gives CDR1 LNHNV, CDR2 YYDKDF (reference sequence). This CDR3 comprises 15 residues. The DNA for the CDR3 is TGTGCCACCAGCAGAGGGAGCGGGGGAACCTACGAGCAGTACTTC. Protein: CATSRGSGGTYEQYF.

This clone has only a few counts. The rearrangement uses TRBV7-2 and TRBJ1-6, with no clear D. Germline assignment: CDR1 SGHTA and CDR2 FQGNSA. V was pared by 3 bases and J by 6 bases, with 15 bases between. This CDR3 region has 16 residues. The CDR3 DNA sequence: TGTGCCAGCAGCTTCTACCCCCCCGGACTTAATTCACCCCTCCACTTT. This sequence encodes CASSFYPPGLNSPLHF. Combining the CDR3 with reference TRBV7-2 and TRBJ1-6 gives the whole variable domain GAGVSQSPSNKVTEKGKDVELRCDPISGHTALYWYRQSLGQGLEFLIYFQGNSAPDKSGLPSDRFSAERTGGSVSTLTIQRTQQEDSAVYLCASSFYPPGLNSPLHFGNGTRLTVT.

This clone was detected only a few times. The chain combines TRBV6-5 with TRBJ1-5; 8 positions agree with TRBD1. The CDR3 length is 13 residues. Germline CDR1 reads MNHEY; CDR2 reads SVGAGI. V shed 10 bases, J shed 3 bases, and the junction held 5 bases outside the gene matches. CDR3 amino acids: CATTGGVNQPQHF. DNA of the CDR3: TGTGCCACTACAGGGGGGGTCAATCAGCCCCAGCATTTT.

This sequence joins TRBV6-4 and TRBJ1-2; D unresolved. Germline V CDR1 and CDR2: MRHNA, SNTAGT. V was pared by 6 bases and J by 0 bases, with 17 bases between. This CDR3 spans 16 amino acids. CDR3 amino acids: CASSMDYSVSNYGYTF. The CDR3 DNA reads as TGTGCCAGCAGCATGGACTACAGCGTATCTAACTATGGCTACACCTTC.

This clone has more than one count but fewer than ten. The chain carries TRBV6-1 and TRBJ1-1; 8 bases are shared with TRBD1. Germline assignment: CDR1 MNHNS and CDR2 SASEGT. The CDR3 sequence is 14 residues long. The J segment lost 5 bases and the V segment lost 3 bases, leaving 5 bases of the junction unmatched. CDR3 amino acids: CASSEDREGTEAFF. CDR3 nucleotide sequence: TGTGCCAGCAGTGAGGACAGGGAAGGAACTGAAGCTTTCTTT.

The table lists this clone with a few counts. The V call is TRBV6-7, the J call TRBJ1-5; D unclear. TRBV6-7 is an ORF; its function is uncertain. V dropped 0 bases and J dropped 0 bases, with 3 bases sitting between them. The CDR3 runs 14 residues. CDR3 region: CASSYSSSNQPQHF. As DNA, the CDR3 is TGTGCCAGCAGTTACTCGAGTAGCAATCAGCCCCAGCATTTT.

V and J are TRBV3-1 (or the pseudogene TRBV3-2) and TRBJ1-3; possible D gene TRBD1, 5 bases. The CDR3 is 14 amino acids. V lost 5 bases and J lost 0, with 8 bases in between. In germline, CDR1 is LGHDT, CDR2 YNNKEL (reference sequence). The CDR3 DNA reads TGTGCCAGCAGCTTGGGGGGCTCTGGAAACACCATATATTTT. Protein sequence: CASSLGGSGNTIYF.